Presented here are 8 T cell receptor beta chains from one specimen sequenced in a study of T cells in Graves' hyperthyroidism and ophthalmopathy. It was RNA transcripts that yielded the amplified TCR beta CDR3 regions. A first-round RT-PCR of the TCR CDR3 used the HTBI primer set. TCRdb re-analysed the multiplex PCR reads in MiXCR, keeping a single row per CDR3 protein. Here the sample spans fewer than 650,000 distinct CDR3 sequences, approximately 15% being singletons. The sample was blood. The receptors shown here come from a woman younger than 45 with Graves' hyperthyroidism that later progressed to Graves' ophthalmopathy.

This clonotype showed up many times. The rearrangement uses TRBV30 and TRBJ2-3, with 12 bases lining up with TRBD2. V shed 3 bases and J 7 bases; nucleotides not matched to a gene: 11. The CDR3 spans 16 residues. Germline V gives CDR1 GTSNPN, CDR2 SVGIG (reference sequence). The DNA of the CDR3 is TGTGCCTGGAGGCCAACTAGCGGGAGGATAACACATACGCAGTATTTT. Its translation is CAWRPTSGRITHTQYF.

On this clonotype itself: Relative to the germline gene, one junction end is altered; a read error may explain this. The chain carries TRBV5-6 and TRBJ2-7; D is unclear. The V gene's germline CDR1 is SGHDT and CDR2 YYEEEE. The CDR3 has 12 amino acids. CDR3 sequence reads: CASSRELHELYF. As DNA, the CDR3 is TGTGCCAGCAGCCGAGAACTCCACGAGCTGTACTTC.

The V call is TRBV30, the J call TRBJ2-2; TRBD2 might be the D (6 bases). Germline V CDR1 and CDR2: GTSNPN, SVGIG (reference sequence). Trimming removed 0 bases from V and 4 bases from J, with 18 bases in between. The CDR3 covers 17 residues. CDR3 in DNA: TGTGCCTGGAGTGTACACCTTGGAGGGTTTGGCACCGGGGAGCTGTTTTTT. Amino acids: CAWSVHLGGFGTGELFF.

The chain is built from TRBV3-1 and TRBJ1-2, with D tentatively TRBD1 (5 bases). Trimming took 0 bases from V and 1 from J, leaving 15 bases between them. Germline V lookup: CDR1 LGHDT, CDR2 YNNKEL (reference sequence). CDR3 length: 17 amino acids. The CDR3 coding sequence is TGTGCCAGCAGCCAAGATTCCCCGGGGGGGTTTAACTATGGCTACACCTTC. It is translated as CASSQDSPGGFNYGYTF.

The CDR3 DNA sequence: TGTGCTAGTGGTTTGGTACTCGGGACAGGGGCTGGGGCCAACGTCCTGACTTTC. Its protein product is CASGLVLGTGAGANVLTF. The genes are TRBV12-5 and TRBJ2-6; 10 nucleotides match TRBD1. The CDR3 is made up of 18 amino acids. Germline V gene data show CDR1 as LGHNT and CDR2 as FRNRAP. J lost 2 bases, V lost 0 bases, and 4 bases had no gene match.

V is TRBV20-1 and J is TRBJ2-7; unclear D gene. Germline V lookup: CDR1 DFQATT, CDR2 SNEGSKA (reference sequence). The CDR3 covers 12 residues. V was pared by 3 bases and J by 3 bases, with 9 bases between. CDR3 bases: TGCAGTGCTAGGGATGGCCACTACGAGCAGTACTTC. It encodes CSARDGHYEQYF.

This clonotype showed up just a few times. V usage is TRBV25-1 and J usage is TRBJ2-7, with TRBD1 identical over 8 bases. The ends lost 6 bases at V and 2 bases at J; junction bases unmatched: 9. CDR3 size: 15 residues. In germline, CDR1 is MGHDK, CDR2 SYGVNS. The CDR3 region is CASSPGGPPTYEQYF. CDR3 sequence (DNA): TGTGCCAGCAGCCCAGGGGGCCCTCCGACCTACGAGCAGTACTTC.

This clonotype has a handful of counts. This chain links TRBV18 with TRBJ1-2, with D tentatively TRBD1 (5 bases). CDR3 length: 18 residues. Trimming took off 2 bases at V and 5 bases at J, with 24 bases between the two ends. Per germline, CDR1 KGHSH and CDR2 LQKENI. As DNA, the CDR3 is TGTGCCAGCTCACCAGGGTTACCCAGGGCCGCCGGACCTTATGGCTACACCTTC. Its protein is CASSPGLPRAAGPYGYTF.